The rows below give T cell receptor beta chains drawn from one sample of a study of blood T cell repertoires in COVID-19. Sequenced by immunoSEQ multiplex PCR; TCRdb stores in-frame clones only, minus some. The sample lists 200,000 or so clones, about 85% occurring once. Source material: peripheral blood. Receptor source: a woman aged 80 or over with COVID-19, enrolled during active disease. The CDR3 runs from the conserved cysteine through the conserved F or W. A D gene is named only where the DNA matches it firmly. Size is omitted from some rows. Given values are once, few, many or a class for expanded clones.

>-|few|TRBJ1-6|TRBV10-1
TGCGCCAGCAGTCTTGGACAAAATTCACCCCTCCACTTT
CASSLGQNSPLHF
>-|-|TRBJ1-3|TRBV5-6
TGTGCCAGCAGCTTGGCAACCAGCTCTGGAAACACCATATATTTT
CASSLATSSGNTIYF
>-|once|TRBJ1-4|TRBV6-1
TGTGCCAGCAGTGAAACCTTGTCAGGGGAGGAAAAACTGTTTTTT
CASSETLSGEEKLFF
>TRBD1|-|TRBJ1-4|TRBV7-6
TGTGCCAGCAGCTTAGGACAGGGACCCCCCCGTAATGAAAAACTGTTTTTT
CASSLGQGPPRNEKLFF
>-|-|TRBJ1-1|TRBV7-3
TGTGCCAGCAGTAAATATGGACAATCCACTGAAGCTTTCTTT
CASSKYGQSTEAFF
>TRBD2|-|TRBJ2-6|TRBV7-2
TGTGCCAGCAGCTCTCCAGCAAGCGGGGGGTCTGGGGCCAACGTCCTGACTTTC
CASSSPASGGSGANVLTF
>TRBD1|-|TRBJ1-6|TRBV5-6
TGTGCCAGCAGCTTGGACAGGGGATCCTATAATTCACCCCTCCACTTT
CASSLDRGSYNSPLHF
>-|once|TRBJ1-2|TRBV5-1
TGCGCCAGCAGCTTGGGGACTACCCTAGAGAAAGGCTACACCTTC
CASSLGTTLEKGYTF
>TRBD2|-|TRBJ2-3|TRBV11-3
TGTGCCAGCAGCTTAGGGCTAGCGGGGGGGCCTACAGATACGCAGTATTTT
CASSLGLAGGPTDTQYF
>TRBD1|-|TRBJ1-5|TRBV9
TGTGCCAGCAGCTATGGACAGGGTGGTCAGCCCCAGCATTTT
CASSYGQGGQPQHF
>TRBD2|-|TRBJ2-7|TRBV11-1
TGTGCCAGCAGCCCCCGAACTAGCGGGGGTACCTACGAGCAGTACTTC
CASSPRTSGGTYEQYF
>-|few|TRBJ2-5|TRBV18
TGTGCCAGCTCACCACCGAATGGGCCACAAGAGACCCAGTACTTC
CASSPPNGPQETQYF
>-|once|TRBJ2-1|TRBV5-1
TGCGCCAGCGACAGGCGGGGGAGTCGTGATGAGCAGTTCTTC
CASDRRGSRDEQFF
>-|few|TRBJ2-3|TRBV2
TGTGCCAGCAGTTACGGGGTCCGGGATACGCAGTATTTT
CASSYGVRDTQYF
>-|-|TRBJ1-1|TRBV6-5
TGTGCCAGCAGTTACACGACACAAACAACATTCACTGAAGCTTTCTTT
CASSYTTQTTFTEAFF
>TRBD1|-|TRBJ1-4|TRBV5-1
TGCGCCAGCAGCCTTGGACAGGGTAATGAAAAACTGTTTTTT
CASSLGQGNEKLFF
>TRBD2|-|TRBJ2-5|TRBV6-2/TRBV6-3
TGTGCCAGCAGCTCCCTGACTAGCCAGGAGACCCAGTACTTC
CASSSLTSQETQYF
>TRBD2|-|TRBJ2-1|TRBV7-9
TGTGCCAGCAGCTCCACTAGCGGGGGGGCCTACAATGAGCAGTTCTTC
CASSSTSGGAYNEQFF
>TRBD1|-|TRBJ2-1|TRBV15
TGTGCCACCAGCAGAGATACAGGGGGGAACAATGAGCAGTTCTTC
CATSRDTGGNNEQFF
>-|-|TRBJ2-5|TRBV6-5
TGTGCCAGCAGTTATAGTGGCGGGGAGTTGGAGACCCAGTACTTC
CASSYSGGELETQYF
>-|once|TRBJ1-5|TRBV7-9
TGTGCCAGCAGCTTAGAGGGGCAGCCCCAGCATTTT
CASSLEGQPQHF
>TRBD1|-|TRBJ1-4|TRBV10-3
TGTGCCATCAGTGAGGGACAGGGGGGTAATGAAAAACTGTTTTTT
CAISEGQGGNEKLFF
>TRBD2|-|TRBJ2-5|TRBV6-1
TGTGCCAGCAGTGATCAGCCTAGCGGGGTCCCGGGGGCCCAGTACTTC
CASSDQPSGVPGAQYF
>-|-|TRBJ2-7|TRBV4-1
TGCGCCAGCAGCCAAGAAATAGTCACCTACGAGCAGTACTTC
CASSQEIVTYEQYF
>-|-|TRBJ1-3|TRBV5-6
TGTGCCAGCAGCTCTTATCCGGTACAGGGTGCTGGAAACACCATATATTTT
CASSSYPVQGAGNTIYF
>TRBD2|once|TRBJ2-7|TRBV25-1
TGTGCCAGCAGTGGCCCGACTAGCGCGGCTTGGAGCGAGCAGTACTTC
CASSGPTSAAWSEQYF
>-|-|TRBJ2-5|TRBV24-1
TGTGCCACCGGGGGCCAGGGCGCGGGCGAGACCCAGTACTTC
CATGGQGAGETQYF
>-|-|TRBJ2-4|TRBV19
TGTGCCAGTAGTTCCGAGAGTAGCGTACCCAAAAACATTCAGTACTTC
CASSSESSVPKNIQYF
>TRBD2|-|TRBJ2-1|TRBV28
TGTGCCACTTTTTCCGCCGGGACTACCGACAACCTCCGTGAGCAGTTCTTC
CATFSAGTTDNLREQFF
>TRBD1|-|TRBJ1-5|TRBV30
TGTGCCTGGTGTACCATACCGGGACAGGGGGCCCAGAATCTTCAGCCCCAGCATTTT
CAWCTIPGQGAQNLQPQHF
>-|once|TRBJ2-4|TRBV28
TGTGCCAGCAGCCAAAGAGGGTTCATTCAGTACTTC
CASSQRGFIQYF
>-|few|TRBJ1-6|TRBV7-8
TGTGCCGGCCGACAATCCTATAATTCACCCCTCCACTTT
CAGRQSYNSPLHF
>-|few|TRBJ1-4|TRBV3-1/TRBV3-2
TGTGCCAGCAGCCAAGCGGGTACTACTAATGAAAAACTGTTTTTT
CASSQAGTTNEKLFF
>TRBD1|-|TRBJ1-5|TRBV19
TGTGCCAGTAAGGACAGGAGCAATCAGCCCCAGCATTTT
CASKDRSNQPQHF
>-|-|TRBJ1-1|TRBV11-2
TGTGCCAGCAGCTTAGTAGGGGGACTGAACACTGAAGCTTTCTTT
CASSLVGGLNTEAFF
>TRBD1|-|TRBJ1-2|TRBV7-2
TGTGCCAGCAGCCAAGGACAGGGGACGTACTATGGCTACACCTTC
CASSQGQGTYYGYTF
>TRBD1|-|TRBJ2-5|TRBV6-2/TRBV6-3
TGTGCCAGCAGTTACGCCGGGACAGGGTTCCCCCAGTACTTC
CASSYAGTGFPQYF
>-|once|TRBJ2-1|TRBV5-1
TGCGCCAGCAGCCCGGGGGTAGGCTACAATGAGCAGTTCTTC
CASSPGVGYNEQFF
>TRBD2|-|TRBJ2-7|TRBV4-2
TGTGCCAGCAGCCCCCCCGGGACTAGCGGCTCCTACGAGCAGTACTTC
CASSPPGTSGSYEQYF
>TRBD1|-|TRBJ1-1|TRBV29-1
TGCAGCGTTGAAGACGGACAGGGGACTTTCTTT
CSVEDGQGTFF
>TRBD1|-|TRBJ1-5|TRBV28
TGTGCCAGCAGGCATAGACAGGGGGGCAATCAGCCCCAGCATTTT
CASRHRQGGNQPQHF
>-|-|TRBJ2-7|TRBV2
TGTGCCAGCAACAAACAGGGAAAATACGAGCAGTACTTC
CASNKQGKYEQYF
>-|once|TRBJ1-3|TRBV5-8
TGTGCCAGCAGCTTCATACGAACACAGACCTCTGGAAACACCATATATTTT
CASSFIRTQTSGNTIYF
>TRBD1|-|TRBJ1-2|TRBV29-1
TGCAGCGTTGAGGGCGGACAGGGGAAGTATGGCTACACCTTC
CSVEGGQGKYGYTF
>-|-|TRBJ1-1|TRBV18
TGTGCCAGCTCAACGGGTGTGAGGAACACTGAAGCTTTCTTT
CASSTGVRNTEAFF
>-|-|TRBJ1-2|TRBV30
TGTGCCTGGAGGGAGAACAGGGATAATGGCTACACCTTC
CAWRENRDNGYTF
>-|-|TRBJ1-1|TRBV5-1
TGCGCCAGCAGCGCTCAGGGGAATGAAGCTTTCTTT
CASSAQGNEAFF
>-|-|TRBJ1-1|TRBV29-1
TGCAGCGTTTACGGGGGTCTCCTAAACACTGAAGCTTTCTTT
CSVYGGLLNTEAFF
>-|-|TRBJ1-6|TRBV7-2
TGTGCCAGCAGCTTATACGGTTTCGATAATTCACCCCTCCACTTT
CASSLYGFDNSPLHF
>TRBD1|-|TRBJ1-1|TRBV7-9
TGTGCCAGCTCCTTCCAGGGGGCTCTGGATAACACTGAAGCTTTCTTT
CASSFQGALDNTEAFF
>-|-|TRBJ2-3|TRBV7-2
TGTGCCACCTCTCGGACAGATACGCAGTATTTT
CATSRTDTQYF